The source of this T cell receptor (beta chain) is a study of beta chain features in type 1 diabetes. Whole-study results and caveats: A potential influence of HLA type upon TCRB rearrangement remained unresolved herein. TCRB CDR3s from Type 1 diabetes patients were moderately but significantly shorter in all four CD4+ subsets.

Expressed TCRB transcripts got sequenced, as all isolated RNA was reverse transcribed. Only in-frame clones appear in the TCRdb table, and some are missing; sequencing was by immunoSEQ multiplex PCR. The table lists 600,000 to 700,000 clones, around 11% of them singletons. To note about this clone: Its antigen is unidentified.

V dropped 1 base and J dropped 6 bases, with 9 bases sitting between them. Per germline, CDR1 SGHTA and CDR2 FQGNSA. CDR3 length: 13 residues. Sample: naive CD4+ T cells from blood. V and J are TRBV7-2 and TRBJ2-5; D remains ambiguous. The sequence was collected from a man aged 25-40 years with type 1 diabetes. Written as DNA, the CDR3 is TGTGCCAGCAGCTTAGATCCCACCAAGACCCAGTACTTC. The encoded protein is CASSLDPTKTQYF.